The following is a T cell receptor beta chain sequence with its context. Antigen specificity is unknown. Generated by immunoSEQ multiplex PCR, the TCRdb table keeps only in-frame clones and is missing some. There are about 94,000 clones in the sample; roughly 84% occur only once, and 0.3% to 0.35% lies in the top ten. This specimen comes from a study of OX40 agonist ivuxolimab in advanced cancers. About the research overall: In this trial design, patients received ivuxolimab intravenously at 0.01 to 10 mg/kg every 2 weeks.

CDR1 is SNHLY, CDR2 FYNNEI, per germline. The CDR3 is 14 amino acids. V was clipped by 4 bases and J by 0 bases, with 9 bases between them. Study findings and constraints: CD4+ and CD8+ blood T cells expanded clonally by week 6 at 0.1 to 3.0 mg/kg.

This clonotype was obtained from an adult with an advanced solid tumor such as melanoma, head and neck, liver or kidney cancer. The rearrangement uses TRBV2 and TRBJ1-1; unclear D gene. Material: CD4+ or CD8+ T cells sorted from blood, obtained in a trial of the OX40 agonist ivuxolimab. As DNA, the CDR3 is TGTGCCAGCAGTGGGCAGGCCATGAACACTGAAGCTTTCTTT. Residues: CASSGQAMNTEAFF.